Listed here is a single T cell receptor (beta chain). It lacks a known antigen. No base quality information exists; no much larger clone differs at one position. Other DNA variants within this sample encode the same CDR3. The data stem from a study of shared clonotypes between healthy human individuals (dated by TCRdb to 2018 to 2020). About the study as a whole: The cohort included three men and two women between 18 and 49 years of age. The study deeply sequenced blood TCR repertoires of five healthy adults to estimate repertoire size and the extent of clonotype sharing between individuals. Libraries were prepared and TCR repertoires were sequenced by different laboratories using diverse techniques, in order to increase sequencing depth and limit assay-specific biases. Per donor, leukapheresis produced somewhere between about 0.94 and 9 billion PBMCs. Per donor, three plates each were used for CD4 naive and CD4 memory, two for CD8 naive, and one for CD8 memory.

The donors were healthy, HIV-negative adults who had no recently reported acute infections or vaccinations. Only Caucasian adults living in Nashville, Tennessee, USA were represented among the donors. CD4+ T cells were enriched by magnetic negative selection; naive cells were then positively selected on CD45RA, and the negative fraction formed the memory subset. Blood was collected by leukapheresis, and PBMCs were isolated by Ficoll-Histopaque density gradient centrifugation and then cryopreserved in liquid nitrogen vapor phase. Analytical flow cytometry was used to check the purity and quantity of each magnetically sorted T cell population. From each sorted fraction, genomic DNA was isolated and quantified by UV absorbance on a Nanodrop 2000c. Broad study findings and their caveats: Clonotypes shared by all four sorted-subset donors showed higher generation probabilities than non-shared clonotypes. Only blood was sampled, and tissue TCR repertoires likely differ from those in blood. Because the study included a small number of donors, the genetic and exposure-history diversity represented was limited. When a handful of donors were compared, the shared fraction of clonotypes was 5% to 6.5% for naive CD4, about 4% for naive CD8, more than 2% for memory CD4, and 0.4% for memory CD8. Larger estimated clonotype richness was generally found for naive subsets than for memory subsets. Even with the large sequencing depth, rarefaction of the sorted-subset datasets indicated that sequencing was incomplete. Pairwise subsampling indicated that sequencing depth was expected to affect the degree of clonotype sharing among donors.

Deletion took 2 bases off V and 2 bases off J, with a span of 11 bases between the germline ends. The CDR3, from cysteine to phenylalanine, totals 15 residues. Of the read, only the CDR3 DNA is kept; its 45 bases are in frame from base 1. From the germline V gene (reference sequence), CDR1 is MNHEY and CDR2 is SMNVEV. Using the deep immunoSEQ assay, multiplex PCR amplified TCR CDR3 regions from genomic DNA. Genomic DNA extracted from each cell subset was distributed evenly over all wells of several immunoSEQ 96-well plates, and each plate served as one replicate. For sorted subsets, 200 ng of genomic DNA, equivalent to some 30,000 T cell genomes, went into each replicate PCR. The purified libraries were quantified using a Qubit 3.0 fluorometer, sized with a Bioanalyzer 2100, and then quantified again using the KAPA Library Quantification kit. Every immunoSEQ 96-well plate was sequenced on a dedicated single-read 150-cycle Illumina NextSeq 550 flow cell. On the authors' methods: Because the immunoSEQ output included only junctional sequences and no quality scores, the filtering could not be the same as the filtering used for full-length reads. To assign V/J genes and CDR3, sequences were annotated against IMGT germline references using PyIR, a Python wrapper for IgBLAST v1.9. Any read was removed if the V/J assignment was weak (E-value above 1e-6), the CDR3 was missing, or the read contained stop codons, out-of-frame junctions, or ambiguous translated residues. A V3J clonotype was defined by an identical inferred V gene, J gene, and CDR3 amino acid sequence. Percentage overlap between repertoires was calculated by dividing the number of shared unique clonotypes by the size of the smaller repertoire. Three approaches were used to assess repertoire richness: RTK rarefaction, the Chao1 estimator, and Recon v2.1 estimates of unobserved clonotypes. For all TCRbeta clonotypes obtained by the gDNA method from a few donors, generation probabilities were computed with OLGA. Drawn from immuneACCESS, this table holds only the in-frame rearrangements with V and J called that TCRdb kept. Clones are partly lost; checked studies trace under half to an unresolved V gene and leave the rest unexplained. Clone size and V and J calls were adopted from that table, with D and trimming inferred from the DNA. This sample comprises around 1.4 million clones, about 98.5% of them detected only once. The ten largest clonotypes hold 0.36% of the sample.

The specimen was naive CD4+ T cells sorted from blood. In the paper's terms, the cell subset or site label means: CD45RA+ positively selected. The sequence was collected from a man aged 25 to 40 in good health. This chain is built from TRBV27 and TRBJ2-3; no confident D gene assignment can be made. At the DNA level, the sequence is TGTGCCAGCAGTTTAGGCATACCCTCCACAGATACGCAGTATTTT. This encodes CASSLGIPSTDTQYF.